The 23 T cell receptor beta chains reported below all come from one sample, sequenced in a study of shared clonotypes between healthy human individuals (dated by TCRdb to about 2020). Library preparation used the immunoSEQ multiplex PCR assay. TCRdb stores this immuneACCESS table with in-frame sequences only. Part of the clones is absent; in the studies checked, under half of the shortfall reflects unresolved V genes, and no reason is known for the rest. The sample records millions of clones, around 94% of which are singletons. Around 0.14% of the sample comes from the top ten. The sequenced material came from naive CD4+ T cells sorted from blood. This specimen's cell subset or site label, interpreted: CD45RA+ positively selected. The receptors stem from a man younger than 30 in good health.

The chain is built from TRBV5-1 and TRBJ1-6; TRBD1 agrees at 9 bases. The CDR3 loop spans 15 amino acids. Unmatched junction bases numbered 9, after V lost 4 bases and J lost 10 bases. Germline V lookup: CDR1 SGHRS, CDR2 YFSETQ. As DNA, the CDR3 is TGCGCCAGCAGCCGTCGGACAGGGGAGGTGTCACCCCTCCACTTT. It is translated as CASSRRTGEVSPLHF.

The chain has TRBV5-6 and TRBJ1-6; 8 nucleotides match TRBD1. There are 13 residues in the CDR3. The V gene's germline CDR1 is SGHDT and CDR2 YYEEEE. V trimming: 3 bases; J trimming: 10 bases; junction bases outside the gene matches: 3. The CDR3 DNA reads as TGTGCCAGCAGCTCGGACAGGGACTCACCCCTCCACTTT. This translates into CASSSDRDSPLHF.

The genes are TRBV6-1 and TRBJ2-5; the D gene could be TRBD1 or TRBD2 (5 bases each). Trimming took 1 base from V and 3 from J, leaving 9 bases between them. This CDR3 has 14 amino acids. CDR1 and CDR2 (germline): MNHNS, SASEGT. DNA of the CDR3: TGTGCCAGCAGTGAAGGCAGGGAGAAAGAGACCCAGTACTTC. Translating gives CASSEGREKETQYF.

CDR3 in DNA: TGTGCCAGCAGCACCCGACAGGGGGCGACAGGAAACACCATATATTTT. It translates to CASSTRQGATGNTIYF. The chain links TRBV5-6 to TRBJ1-3; 10 positions match TRBD1. V gave up 4 bases and J gave up 4 bases; unmatched junction bases: 8. This CDR3 spans 16 amino acids. The germline CDR1 and CDR2 sequences are SGHDT and YYEEEE.

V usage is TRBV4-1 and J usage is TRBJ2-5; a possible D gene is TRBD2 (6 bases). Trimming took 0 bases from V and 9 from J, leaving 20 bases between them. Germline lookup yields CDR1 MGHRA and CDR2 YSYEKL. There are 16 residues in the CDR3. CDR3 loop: CASSQEGREGMKAQYF. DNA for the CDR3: TGCGCCAGCAGCCAAGAGGGGCGGGAAGGGATGAAGGCCCAGTACTTC.

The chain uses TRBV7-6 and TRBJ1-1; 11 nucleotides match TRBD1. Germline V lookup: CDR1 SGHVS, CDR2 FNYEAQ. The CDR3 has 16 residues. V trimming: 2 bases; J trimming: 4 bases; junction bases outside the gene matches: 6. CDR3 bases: TGTGCCAGCAGCTTAATGGGGACAGGGGGGGGCACTGAAGCTTTCTTT. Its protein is CASSLMGTGGGTEAFF.

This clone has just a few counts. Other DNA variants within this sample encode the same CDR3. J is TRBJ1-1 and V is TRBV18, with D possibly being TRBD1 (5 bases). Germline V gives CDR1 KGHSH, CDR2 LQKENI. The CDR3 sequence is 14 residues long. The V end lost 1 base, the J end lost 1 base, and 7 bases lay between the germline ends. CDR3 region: CASSPLQGNTEAFF. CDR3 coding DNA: TGTGCCAGCTCACCACTTCAGGGGAACACTGAAGCTTTCTTT.

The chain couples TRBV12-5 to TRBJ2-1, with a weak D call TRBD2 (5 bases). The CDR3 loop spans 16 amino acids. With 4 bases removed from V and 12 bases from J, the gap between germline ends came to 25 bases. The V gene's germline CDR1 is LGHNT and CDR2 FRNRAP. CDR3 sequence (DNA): TGTGCTAGTGGTTCCTACTTCCCTAGTTTCCTCCGGGGGCAGTTCTTC. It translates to CASGSYFPSFLRGQFF.

CDR3 amino acids: CASSQTGGTNEKLFF. The CDR3 bases are TGCGCCAGCAGCCAAACGGGGGGAACTAATGAAAAACTGTTTTTT. V and J are TRBV4-3 and TRBJ1-4, with D tentatively TRBD1 (5 bases). The V end lost 2 bases, the J end lost 1 base, and 8 bases lay between the germline ends. CDR3 length: 15 amino acids. The V gene's germline CDR1 is LGHNA and CDR2 YSLEER.

CDR3 DNA sequence: TGCGCCAGCAGCCATCAGATAGCGGGAGACTCCTACAATGAGCAGTTCTTC. Translating it yields CASSHQIAGDSYNEQFF. The chain joins TRBV4-1 to TRBJ2-1; TRBD2 matches at 9 bases. The CDR3 spans 17 residues. The junction had 6 bases not matched to a gene; V was cut back by 3 bases and J by 0 bases. Per the germline V gene, CDR1 is MGHRA and CDR2 is YSYEKL.

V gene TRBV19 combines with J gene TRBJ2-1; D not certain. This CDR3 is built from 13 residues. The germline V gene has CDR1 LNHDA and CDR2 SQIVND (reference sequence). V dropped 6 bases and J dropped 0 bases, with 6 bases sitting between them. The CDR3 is CASRAVSYNEQFF. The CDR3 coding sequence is TGTGCCAGTAGGGCGGTCTCCTACAATGAGCAGTTCTTC. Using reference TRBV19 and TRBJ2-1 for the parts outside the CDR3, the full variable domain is DGGITQSPKYLFRKEGQNVTLSCEQNLNHDAMYWYRQDPGQGLRLIYYSQIVNDFQKGDIAEGYSVSREKKESFPLTVTSAQKNPTAFYLCASRAVSYNEQFFGPGTRLTVL.

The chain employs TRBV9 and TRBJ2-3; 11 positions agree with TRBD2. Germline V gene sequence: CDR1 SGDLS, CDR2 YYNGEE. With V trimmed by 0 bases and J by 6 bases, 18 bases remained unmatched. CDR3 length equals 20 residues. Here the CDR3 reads CASSVGLEEASGGWRDTQYF. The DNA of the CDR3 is TGTGCCAGCAGCGTAGGCCTAGAGGAGGCTAGCGGGGGGTGGAGGGATACGCAGTATTTT.

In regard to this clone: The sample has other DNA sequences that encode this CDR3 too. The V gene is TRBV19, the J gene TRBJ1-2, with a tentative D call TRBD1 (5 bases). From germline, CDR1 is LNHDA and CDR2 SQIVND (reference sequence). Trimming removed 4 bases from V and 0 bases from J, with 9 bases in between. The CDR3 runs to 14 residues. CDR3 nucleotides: TGTGCCAGTAGTACTGGGGGTTCTAACTATGGCTACACCTTC. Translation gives CASSTGGSNYGYTF.

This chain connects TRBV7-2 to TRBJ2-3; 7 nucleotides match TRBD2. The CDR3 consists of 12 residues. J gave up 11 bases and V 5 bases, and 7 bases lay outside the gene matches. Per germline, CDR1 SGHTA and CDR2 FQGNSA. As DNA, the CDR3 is TGTGCCAGCAGCCCTGGACTAGAAAGGCAGTATTTT. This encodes CASSPGLERQYF.

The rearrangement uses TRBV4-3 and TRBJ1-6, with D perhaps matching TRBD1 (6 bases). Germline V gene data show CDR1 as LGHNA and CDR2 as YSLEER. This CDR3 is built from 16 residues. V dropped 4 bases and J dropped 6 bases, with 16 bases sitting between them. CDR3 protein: CASSLNTGIANSPLHF. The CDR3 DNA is TGCGCCAGCAGCCTGAATACAGGGATTGCTAATTCACCCCTCCACTTT.

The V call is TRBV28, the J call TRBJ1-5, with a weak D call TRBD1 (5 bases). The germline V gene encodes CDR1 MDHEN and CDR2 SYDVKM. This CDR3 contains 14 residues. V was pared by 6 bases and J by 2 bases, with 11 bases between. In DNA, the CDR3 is TGTGCCAGCAGACGAGACAGACGCAATCAGCCCCAGCATTTT. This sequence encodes CASRRDRRNQPQHF.

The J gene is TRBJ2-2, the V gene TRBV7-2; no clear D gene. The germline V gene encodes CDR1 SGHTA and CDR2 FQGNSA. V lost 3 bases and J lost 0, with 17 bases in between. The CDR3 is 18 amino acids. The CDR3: CASSFMGQAPPNTGELFF. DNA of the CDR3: TGTGCCAGCAGCTTTATGGGCCAGGCCCCCCCGAACACCGGGGAGCTGTTTTTT.

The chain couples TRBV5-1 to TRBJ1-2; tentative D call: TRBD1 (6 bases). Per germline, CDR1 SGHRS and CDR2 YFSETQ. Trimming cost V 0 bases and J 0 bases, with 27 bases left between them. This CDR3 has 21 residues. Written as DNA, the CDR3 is TGCGCCAGCAGCTTGGGTGTCGGGAACAGAGGGGGGAGCGAGGCTAACTATGGCTACACCTTC. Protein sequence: CASSLGVGNRGGSEANYGYTF.

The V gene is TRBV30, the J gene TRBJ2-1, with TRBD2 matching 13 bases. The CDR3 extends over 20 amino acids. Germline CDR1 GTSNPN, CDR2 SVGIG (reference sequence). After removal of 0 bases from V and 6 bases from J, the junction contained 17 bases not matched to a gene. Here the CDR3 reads CAWSVLGGKSRTSGSNEQFF. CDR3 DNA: TGTGCCTGGAGTGTACTTGGAGGGAAGAGCAGGACTAGCGGGAGCAATGAGCAGTTCTTC.

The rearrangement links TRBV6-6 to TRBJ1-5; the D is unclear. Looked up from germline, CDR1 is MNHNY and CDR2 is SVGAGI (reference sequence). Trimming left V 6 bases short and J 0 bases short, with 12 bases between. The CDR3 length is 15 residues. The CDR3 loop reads CASRFCGYSNQPQHF. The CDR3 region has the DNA TGTGCCAGCAGGTTTTGTGGTTATAGCAATCAGCCCCAGCATTTT.

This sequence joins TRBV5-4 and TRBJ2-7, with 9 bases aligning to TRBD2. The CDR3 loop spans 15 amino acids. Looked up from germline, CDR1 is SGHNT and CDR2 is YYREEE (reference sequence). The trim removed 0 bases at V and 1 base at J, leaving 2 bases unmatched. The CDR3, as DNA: TGTGCCAGCAGCTTGGGGCGGGAGGGGTCCTACGAGCAGTACTTC. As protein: CASSLGREGSYEQYF.

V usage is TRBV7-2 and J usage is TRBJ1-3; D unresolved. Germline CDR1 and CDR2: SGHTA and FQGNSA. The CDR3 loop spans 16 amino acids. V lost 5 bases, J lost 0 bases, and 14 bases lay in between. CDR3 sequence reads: CASSLGPTFSGNTIYF. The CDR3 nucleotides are TGTGCCAGCAGCCTCGGGCCCACTTTCTCTGGAAACACCATATATTTT. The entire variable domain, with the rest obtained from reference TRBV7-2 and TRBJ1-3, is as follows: GAGVSQSPSNKVTEKGKDVELRCDPISGHTALYWYRQSLGQGLEFLIYFQGNSAPDKSGLPSDRFSAERTGGSVSTLTIQRTQQEDSAVYLCASSLGPTFSGNTIYFGEGSWLTVV.

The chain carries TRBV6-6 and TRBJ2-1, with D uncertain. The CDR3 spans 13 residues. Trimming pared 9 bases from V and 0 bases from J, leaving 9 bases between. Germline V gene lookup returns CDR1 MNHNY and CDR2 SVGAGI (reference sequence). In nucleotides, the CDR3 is TGTGCCAGTTTCTTTGACTCCTACAATGAGCAGTTCTTC. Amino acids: CASFFDSYNEQFF.